One and the same sample provided the 9 T cell receptor beta chains below, sequenced in a study of Ad26.COV2.S vaccination and SARS-CoV-2 variants. The treatment was: about 20 received Ad26.COV2.S at low or high dose, single or two shots; 5 received placebo; per-sample allocation not given. Day 63 after the first vaccine or placebo injection was the time point for sampling. Profiling relied on immunoSEQ multiplex PCR, and the TCRdb table lists in-frame clones only, not all of them. This sample carries roughly 500,000 clones, 89% of them seen once, and the ten largest clones take just over 2.5%. Sequencing used peripheral blood, obtained in a trial of Ad26.COV2.S vaccine versus placebo. These receptors all stem from a person between 18 and 60 years old who received the Ad26.COV2.S COVID-19 vaccine or a placebo.

The chain employs TRBV5-1 and TRBJ1-6; D might be TRBD1 (6 bases). CDR3 length: 16 amino acids. V lost 4 bases, J lost 2 bases, and 13 bases lay in between. CDR1 is SGHRS, CDR2 YFSETQ, per germline. Here the CDR3 reads CASSVQGSAYNSPLHF. CDR3 in DNA: TGCGCCAGCAGCGTACAGGGTAGCGCCTATAATTCACCCCTCCACTTT.

This sequence joins TRBV28 and TRBJ2-5; D remains unclear. The germline V gene has CDR1 MDHEN and CDR2 SYDVKM. This CDR3 is built from 14 residues. Trimming stripped 10 bases from V and 0 bases from J, with 15 bases between. This CDR3 is CAISYGTYQETQYF. The CDR3 DNA is TGTGCCATCTCCTACGGAACGTACCAAGAGACCCAGTACTTC.

The V gene is TRBV3-1 (or the pseudogene TRBV3-2), the J gene TRBJ1-2; tentative D call: TRBD1 (5 bases). V was trimmed by 10 bases and J by 4 bases, leaving 13 bases between them. Per the germline V gene, CDR1 is LGHDT and CDR2 is YNNKEL (reference sequence). There are 12 residues in the CDR3. CDR3 loop: CAKTPGGYGYTF. The DNA of the CDR3 is TGTGCCAAAACCCCCGGGGGCTATGGCTACACCTTC.

This clone was seen only once. The rearrangement joins TRBV6-2 or TRBV6-3 to TRBJ1-5; a possible D gene is TRBD1 (5 bases). CDR3 length: 14 amino acids. CDR1 is MNHEY and CDR2 is SVGEGT in the germline V gene. V was trimmed by 3 bases and J by 5 bases, leaving 11 bases between them. Here the CDR3 reads CASSYRGVDQPQHF. The CDR3 DNA reads TGTGCCAGCAGTTATCGGGGGGTGGATCAGCCCCAGCATTTT.

The chain joins TRBV5-1 to TRBJ2-2; 9 bases are a match to TRBD1. The CDR3 spans 15 residues. Germline CDR1 is SGHRS and CDR2 is YFSETQ. Trimming removed 0 bases from V and 4 bases from J; junction bases left unmatched: 1. The CDR3 protein is CASSLGTGATGELFF. The CDR3 DNA is TGCGCCAGCAGCTTGGGGACAGGGGCCACCGGGGAGCTGTTTTTT.

V usage is TRBV4-1 and J usage is TRBJ1-1; TRBD1 is a possible D gene (5 bases). The V gene lost 3 bases and the J gene lost 3 bases, with 20 bases spanning the gap. This CDR3 is built from 17 residues. The germline V gene has CDR1 MGHRA and CDR2 YSYEKL. In DNA, the CDR3 is TGCGCCAGCAGCCATTCGGGGCGCAGGGTTATGCACACTGAAGCTTTCTTT. Amino acid sequence: CASSHSGRRVMHTEAFF.

The chain employs TRBV11-3 and TRBJ1-1; D gene unclear. The germline gives CDR1 SGHNT, CDR2 YENEEA. V lost 0 bases and J lost 4, with 12 bases in between. The CDR3 contains 15 residues. CDR3 amino acids: CASSLDRARGTEAFF. The CDR3 nucleotides are TGTGCCAGCAGCTTAGATCGTGCCCGAGGCACTGAAGCTTTCTTT.

CDR3 coding DNA: TGTGCCAGCAGTTTATCGGCCAGGTTCCATGGCTACACCTTC. This sequence encodes CASSLSARFHGYTF. This chain connects TRBV28 to TRBJ1-2; D remains unclear. Per the germline V gene, CDR1 is MDHEN and CDR2 is SYDVKM. The CDR3 has 14 amino acids. The V and J ends lost 1 base and 6 bases respectively, with 12 bases between them.

The CDR3 coding sequence is TGTGCCAGCACCCAGGGGCCTAATACTCAGCCCCAGCATTTT. This sequence encodes CASTQGPNTQPQHF. V gene TRBV9 combines with J gene TRBJ1-5, with D perhaps matching TRBD1 (6 bases). From germline, CDR1 is SGDLS and CDR2 YYNGEE. The CDR3 has 14 residues. V lost 6 bases to trimming and J lost 6 bases, with 16 bases between them.